These 32 T cell receptor beta chains originate from one sample sequenced in a study of T cell repertoires in cytomegalovirus infection. For these receptors, no antigen is known. TCRdb re-analysed the reads in MiXCR, keeping a single row per CDR3 protein. The sample carries approximately 990,000 distinct CDR3 sequences, around 31% recorded once. The sample consisted of cultured CD8+ T cells from PBMCs, taken from culture after CMV antigen stimulation. Receptors were obtained from a human donor in good health (CMV status not recorded). Some clones in this sample may be carry-over from other donors' samples.

This chain connects TRBV29-1 to TRBJ2-7; 9 bases agree with TRBD1. Losses at the gene ends were 6 bases for V and 4 bases for J; bases not matched to a gene: 13. Germline CDR1 and CDR2: SQVTM and ANQGSEA. The CDR3 totals 15 residues. CDR3 DNA: TGCAGCGTGGAAACCCGGGACAGGGTAAGGTACGAGCAGTACTTC. Its protein is CSVETRDRVRYEQYF.

This clonotype showed up just a few times. The chain uses TRBV9 and TRBJ1-2; no firm D call. The germline V gene encodes CDR1 SGDLS and CDR2 YYNGEE. This CDR3 comprises 12 residues. The ends were cut back, 3 bases at V and 11 bases at J, with 14 bases in the middle. The CDR3 DNA sequence: TGTGCCAGCAGCGCCGGCCCCGCTGGGTACACCTTC. This sequence encodes CASSAGPAGYTF.

This rearrangement joins TRBV27 to TRBJ1-1, with 7 positions matching TRBD1. Germline CDR1 and CDR2: MNHEY and SMNVEV (reference sequence). The CDR3 length is 13 residues. Trimming at V came to 5 bases and at J to 6 bases, leaving 6 bases not matched to a gene. The DNA of the CDR3 is TGTGCCAGCAGTCTAACAGGGGTTCCTGAAGCTTTCTTT. This sequence encodes CASSLTGVPEAFF.

The CDR3 DNA sequence: TGTGCCAGCAGCGTCGGGGGAGTGAGTGGCTACACCTTC. It is translated as CASSVGGVSGYTF. V and J are TRBV9 and TRBJ1-2, with D possibly being TRBD1 (5 bases). The CDR3 covers 13 residues. Trimming stripped 2 bases from V and 7 bases from J, with 12 bases between. Germline-derived CDR1 and CDR2 are SGDLS and YYNGEE.

The chain uses TRBV6-6 and TRBJ2-1; 7 nucleotides match TRBD1. Germline V lookup: CDR1 MNHNY, CDR2 SVGAGI (reference sequence). The CDR3 has 14 residues. The V and J ends lost 7 bases and 7 bases, in that order; junction bases with no gene match: 10. DNA of the CDR3: TGTGCCAGCATAATGACAGGGAGTGGGAATGAGCAGTTCTTC. Its protein product is CASIMTGSGNEQFF.

The sample holds a few counts of this clonotype. The chain is built from TRBV10-3 and TRBJ2-1, with TRBD1 as a possible D gene (5 bases). The ends were cut back, 4 bases at V and 3 bases at J, with 7 bases in the middle. The CDR3 totals 13 residues. In germline, CDR1 is ENHRY, CDR2 SYGVKD. The CDR3 reads CAISGDSYNEQFF. DNA of the CDR3: TGTGCCATCAGTGGAGACAGCTACAATGAGCAGTTCTTC.

This rearrangement joins TRBV24-1 to TRBJ2-2; 8 bases align to TRBD1. This CDR3 comprises 14 residues. Germline V gene sequence: CDR1 KGHDR, CDR2 SFDVKD. V lost 2 bases and J lost 7; bases outside the gene matches: 2. For the CDR3, the DNA is TGTGCCACCAGTGATTCAGGGGGCTACGGGGAGCTGTTTTTT. As protein: CATSDSGGYGELFF.

The V gene is TRBV7-8, the J gene TRBJ1-2; unclear D gene. CDR1 and CDR2 (germline): SGHVS, FQNEAQ. V shed 1 base and J shed 4 bases, with 13 bases lying between them. The CDR3 totals 15 residues. The CDR3 loop reads CASSLGDPSGYGYTF. The CDR3 DNA follows: TGTGCCAGCAGCTTAGGAGACCCCTCAGGCTATGGCTACACCTTC.

This CDR3 is CASSHPGQGQETQYF. The CDR3 coding sequence is TGTGCCAGCAGTCACCCGGGACAGGGGCAAGAGACCCAGTACTTC. J is TRBJ2-5 and V is TRBV6-1; TRBD1 aligns across 10 bases. Germline lookup yields CDR1 MNHNS and CDR2 SASEGT. V was clipped by 5 bases and J by 2 bases; unmatched bases: 5. This CDR3 has 15 residues.

This clonotype was seen a few times. V usage is TRBV6-5 and J usage is TRBJ2-2; possibly TRBD2 for D (6 bases). Trimming removed 6 bases from V and 5 bases from J, with 13 bases in between. This CDR3 has 14 amino acids. The germline gives CDR1 MNHEY, CDR2 SVGAGI. The DNA of the CDR3 is TGTGCCAGCAGCCGCTTGGGGGGAACCGGGGAGCTGTTTTTT. Protein sequence: CASSRLGGTGELFF.

The chain carries TRBV3-1 and TRBJ2-1; D perhaps matches TRBD1 (6 bases). With 1 base removed from V and 2 bases from J, the gap between germline ends came to 15 bases. Germline V gene sequence: CDR1 LGHDT, CDR2 YNNKEL (reference sequence). The CDR3 loop spans 17 amino acids. The CDR3 DNA is TGTGCCAGCAGCCAAGGCCCGACAGGACGCCCCTACAATGAGCAGTTCTTC. Its protein product is CASSQGPTGRPYNEQFF.

As to this clonotype: This may stem from a read error, because a much larger clone lies one nucleotide away. This chain uses TRBV7-2 with TRBJ2-2; 8 positions match TRBD1. Germline V gene sequence: CDR1 SGHTA, CDR2 FQGNSA. The ends lost 3 bases at V and 6 bases at J; junction bases unmatched: 15. This CDR3 is built from 18 residues. CDR3 nucleotide sequence: TGTGCCAGCAGCTTTGTAGGACAGGGACGTCTTGGAGCCGGGGAGCTGTTTTTT. Amino acid sequence: CASSFVGQGRLGAGELFF.

This clonotype was detected only a few times. CDR3 nucleotides: TGTGCCAGCATTGGCACCGAAACCTACAATGAGCAGTTCTTC. It codes for CASIGTETYNEQFF. The genes are TRBV12-3 or TRBV12-4 and TRBJ2-1; D remains unclear. The CDR3 loop spans 14 amino acids. Trimming took off 7 bases at V and 2 bases at J, with 12 bases between the two ends.

This sequence joins TRBV20-1 and TRBJ2-1; 14 bases fit TRBD2. The V gene end was trimmed by 5 bases and the J gene end by 5 bases; junction bases not matched to a gene: 8. This CDR3 has 16 residues. Germline-derived CDR1 and CDR2 are DFQATT and SNEGSKA (reference sequence). This chain's CDR3 is CSACGTSGGINNEQFF. The DNA of the CDR3 is TGCAGTGCTTGCGGGACTAGCGGGGGTATAAACAATGAGCAGTTCTTC.

This clonotype was counted only a few times. V usage is TRBV12-3 or TRBV12-4 and J usage is TRBJ2-1; D perhaps matches TRBD2 (6 bases). Trimming took off 7 bases at V and 9 bases at J, with 19 bases between the two ends. The CDR3 totals 14 residues. The CDR3: CASNLKGQGGEQFF. CDR3 bases: TGTGCCAGCAACCTTAAGGGGCAGGGAGGTGAGCAGTTCTTC.

This clonotype was counted a single time. A much bigger clone sits one base away, suggesting this may be a read error. The chain joins TRBV7-9 to TRBJ2-3; weak D call: TRBD1 (5 bases). Gene TRBJ1-5 matches the end of the DNA better, so the J call may be wrong. The length of the CDR3 is 17 residues. The germline gives CDR1 SEHNR, CDR2 FQNEAQ (reference sequence). Written as DNA, the CDR3 is TGTGCCAGCAGCTTAGCCTGGGACTTACCTTCCACAGATACGCAGCATTTT. Encoded protein: CASSLAWDLPSTDTQHF.

This clonotype appeared a few times. The rearrangement links TRBV7-9 to TRBJ1-2; TRBD1 might be the D (6 bases). The CDR3 spans 16 residues. Trimming took 4 bases from V and 4 from J, leaving 19 bases between them. In germline, CDR1 is SEHNR, CDR2 FQNEAQ (reference sequence). The CDR3 DNA sequence: TGTGCCAGCAGCTCTCACAGACAGGACCGTCGCTATGGCTACACCTTC. It translates to CASSSHRQDRRYGYTF. The full variable domain, completed using reference TRBV7-9 and TRBJ1-2, is DTGVSQNPRHKITKRGQNVTFRCDPISEHNRLYWYRQTLGQGPEFLTYFQNEAQLEKSRLLSDRFSAERPKGSFSTLEIQRTEQGDSAMYLCASSSHRQDRRYGYTFGSGTRLTVV.

A few counts support this clonotype. J is TRBJ1-1 and V is TRBV7-6; tentatively, D is TRBD1 (5 bases). The CDR3 sequence is 12 residues long. Germline CDR1 and CDR2: SGHVS and FNYEAQ. The germline V and J ends were trimmed by 5 bases and 6 bases, with 10 bases remaining between them. The CDR3, as DNA: TGTGCCAGCAGCACCGGGGGGGCTGAAGCTTTCTTT. Translation gives CASSTGGAEAFF.

The rearrangement links TRBV6-5 to TRBJ1-1; tentatively, D is TRBD1 (5 bases). V shed 0 bases and J shed 6 bases, with 11 bases lying between them. The CDR3 is 14 residues long. The germline V gene encodes CDR1 MNHEY and CDR2 SVGAGI. Written as DNA, the CDR3 is TGTGCCAGCAGTTACTCGTTTCCGGGGGCTGAAGCTTTCTTT. Translated: CASSYSFPGAEAFF.

A single count supports this clonotype. J is TRBJ2-3 and V is TRBV9; 11 positions agree with TRBD1. Germline trimming cut 4 bases from V and 4 bases from J; bases unmatched to any gene: 8. Germline lookup yields CDR1 SGDLS and CDR2 YYNGEE. The CDR3 sequence is 16 residues long. CDR3 protein: CASSPRTGGSSDTQYF. The CDR3 DNA reads TGTGCCAGCAGCCCCCGGACAGGGGGCAGTTCAGATACGCAGTATTTT.

This clonotype was recorded at least ten times. This rearrangement joins TRBV7-2 to TRBJ2-3; D is possibly TRBD2 (6 bases). CDR1 SGHTA and CDR2 FQGNSA come from the germline V gene. The CDR3 length is 14 residues. V was clipped by 3 bases and J by 7 bases, with 14 bases between them. The CDR3 protein is CASSLAGSRNTQYF. As DNA, the CDR3 is TGTGCCAGCAGCTTGGCCGGGAGCCGAAATACGCAGTATTTT.

This clonotype occurred a few times. The rearrangement links TRBV20-1 to TRBJ2-3; perhaps TRBD2 as D (5 bases). This CDR3 is 12 amino acids long. The germline V and J ends were trimmed by 6 bases and 2 bases, with 9 bases remaining between them. CDR1 is DFQATT and CDR2 is SNEGSKA in the germline V gene (reference sequence). The CDR3 coding sequence is TGCAGTGCCTCTGACTACACAGATACGCAGTATTTT. It specifies CSASDYTDTQYF.

This clonotype showed up many times. The J gene is TRBJ2-2, the V gene TRBV7-6, with D unresolved. This CDR3 is 13 amino acids long. Trimming removed 8 bases from V and 0 bases from J, with 7 bases in between. The V gene's germline CDR1 is SGHVS and CDR2 FNYEAQ. CDR3 DNA sequence: TGTGCCAGCCGAGACACGAACACCGGGGAGCTGTTTTTT. The encoded protein is CASRDTNTGELFF.

The V gene is TRBV6-2 or TRBV6-3, the J gene TRBJ2-3; 7 bases line up with TRBD2. The length of the CDR3 is 14 residues. The V gene's germline CDR1 is MNHEY and CDR2 SVGEGT. The ends lost 8 bases at V and 3 bases at J; junction bases unmatched: 8. The CDR3 loop reads CASWASGWTDTQYF. CDR3 nucleotide sequence: TGTGCCAGCTGGGCTAGCGGATGGACAGATACGCAGTATTTT.

This clonotype was seen a single time. The CDR3 here is CASSSPARREAFF. As DNA, the CDR3 is TGTGCCAGCAGCTCACCCGCGAGGCGAGAAGCTTTCTTT. The genes are TRBV5-5 and TRBJ1-1; unclear D gene. Per germline, CDR1 SGHKS and CDR2 YYEKEE (reference sequence). The CDR3 covers 13 residues. V lost 3 bases, J lost 8 bases, and 14 bases lay in between.

V usage is TRBV29-1 and J usage is TRBJ2-7; possible D gene TRBD1, 5 bases. Trimming pared 6 bases from V and 2 bases from J, leaving 17 bases between. This CDR3 has 14 residues. Germline assignment: CDR1 SQVTM and CDR2 ANQGSEA. The CDR3 DNA follows: TGCAGCGTGGGGCGACACGGGTCCACCTACGAGCAGTACTTC. It specifies CSVGRHGSTYEQYF.

This clonotype was seen a handful of times. CDR3 region: CSARVGVREQFF. The DNA of the CDR3 is TGCAGTGCTAGAGTGGGGGTACGTGAGCAGTTCTTC. The chain combines TRBV20-1 with TRBJ2-1, with D possibly called TRBD1 or TRBD2 (5 bases each). Per germline, CDR1 DFQATT and CDR2 SNEGSKA (reference sequence). This CDR3 has 12 amino acids. The V end was cut by 1 base, the J end by 9 bases, with 10 bases between.

The chain employs TRBV2 and TRBJ1-5; the D is unclear. This CDR3 has 15 residues. Germline CDR1 is SNHLY and CDR2 is FYNNEI. V was trimmed by 6 bases and J by 0 bases, leaving 12 bases between them. The CDR3 protein is CASRDGGYSNQPQHF. The CDR3 DNA reads as TGTGCCAGCAGGGACGGCGGTTATAGCAATCAGCCCCAGCATTTT. The variable domain in full, with the rest retrieved from reference TRBV2 and TRBJ1-5, is EPEVTQTPSHQVTQMGQEVILRCVPISNHLYFYWYRQILGQKVEFLVSFYNNEISEKSEIFDDQFSVERPDGSNFTLKIRSTKLEDSAMYFCASRDGGYSNQPQHFGDGTRLSIL.

This clonotype was counted a few times. The gene calls are TRBV4-1 and TRBJ2-5, with 9 bases identical to TRBD2. The germline CDR1 and CDR2 sequences are MGHRA and YSYEKL. This CDR3 spans 15 amino acids. Trimming took 1 base from V and 3 from J; bases not matched to a gene: 3. CDR3 amino acids: CASSQVIAGEETQYF. The DNA of the CDR3 is TGCGCCAGCAGCCAAGTAATAGCGGGGGAAGAGACCCAGTACTTC.

This clonotype was seen a few times. The chain recombines TRBV12-5 with TRBJ2-2; TRBD1 matches 10 bases. V lost 3 bases to trimming and J lost 4 bases; unmatched junction nucleotides: 5. The CDR3 is made up of 16 amino acids. Germline lookup yields CDR1 LGHNT and CDR2 FRNRAP. CDR3 nucleotide sequence: TGTGCTAGTGGTTTCCGGGACAGGGGATTCACCGGGGAGCTGTTTTTT. The encoded protein is CASGFRDRGFTGELFF.

This clonotype has just a few counts. This sequence joins TRBV4-1 and TRBJ1-5; D ambiguous. This CDR3 spans 15 amino acids. Trimming removed 4 bases at V and 3 bases at J, with 13 bases between. Germline assignment: CDR1 MGHRA and CDR2 YSYEKL. The CDR3 here is CASSRGPADNQPQHF. For the CDR3, the DNA is TGCGCCAGCAGCCGCGGACCGGCGGACAATCAGCCCCAGCATTTT.

This clonotype was recorded at least ten times. The CDR3 sequence: CASSSSGGAAETQYF. CDR3 DNA: TGTGCCAGCAGCTCTAGCGGGGGGGCCGCTGAGACCCAGTACTTC. The genes are TRBV7-2 and TRBJ2-5, with TRBD2 matching 12 bases. Germline CDR1 SGHTA, CDR2 FQGNSA. Germline trimming cut 4 bases from V and 5 bases from J; bases unmatched to any gene: 5. The CDR3 contains 15 residues.